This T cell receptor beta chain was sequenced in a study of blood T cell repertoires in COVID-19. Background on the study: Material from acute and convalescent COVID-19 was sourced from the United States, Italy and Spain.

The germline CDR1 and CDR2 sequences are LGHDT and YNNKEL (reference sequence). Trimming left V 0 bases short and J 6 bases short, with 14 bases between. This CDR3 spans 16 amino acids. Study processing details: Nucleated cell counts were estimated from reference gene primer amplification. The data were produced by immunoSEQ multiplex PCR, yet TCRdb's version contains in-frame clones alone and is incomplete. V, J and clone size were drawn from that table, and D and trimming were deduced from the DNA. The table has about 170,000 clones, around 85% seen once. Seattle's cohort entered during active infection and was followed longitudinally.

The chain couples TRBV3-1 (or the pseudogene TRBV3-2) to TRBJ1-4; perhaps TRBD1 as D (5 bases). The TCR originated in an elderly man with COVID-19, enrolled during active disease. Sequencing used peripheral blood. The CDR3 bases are TGTGCCAGCAGCCAAGACGAGGGAGGGGAATATGAAAAACTGTTTTTT. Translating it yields CASSQDEGGEYEKLFF.